The present T cell receptor (beta chain) was sequenced within a study of chemoradiotherapy in HPV16-positive cancers. Clones were read by immunoSEQ multiplex PCR, and TCRdb kept only the in-frame ones, dropping some. The sample has over a thousand clones; 70% to 90% are singletons. A note on this clone: Its specificity is unknown.

Study-wide results and caveats: Candidate HPV-specific clones and E7-related TCR motifs grew in tumor during treatment.

Repeated repertoire sampling spanned the course of chemoradiotherapy. The CDR3 loop spans 15 amino acids. Germline V CDR1 and CDR2: ENHRY, SYGVKD. The junction had 5 bases not matched to a gene; V was cut back by 5 bases and J by 1 base. The chain uses TRBV10-3 and TRBJ2-3; 8 bases agree with TRBD1. The sequence was collected from a human donor with HPV-associated anogenital cancer. Source: tumor tissue, taken from a patient who underwent chemoradiotherapy. This CDR3 reads CAISPGRGRTDTQYF. The CDR3 DNA reads TGTGCCATCAGTCCCGGCAGGGGGCGCACAGATACGCAGTATTTT.